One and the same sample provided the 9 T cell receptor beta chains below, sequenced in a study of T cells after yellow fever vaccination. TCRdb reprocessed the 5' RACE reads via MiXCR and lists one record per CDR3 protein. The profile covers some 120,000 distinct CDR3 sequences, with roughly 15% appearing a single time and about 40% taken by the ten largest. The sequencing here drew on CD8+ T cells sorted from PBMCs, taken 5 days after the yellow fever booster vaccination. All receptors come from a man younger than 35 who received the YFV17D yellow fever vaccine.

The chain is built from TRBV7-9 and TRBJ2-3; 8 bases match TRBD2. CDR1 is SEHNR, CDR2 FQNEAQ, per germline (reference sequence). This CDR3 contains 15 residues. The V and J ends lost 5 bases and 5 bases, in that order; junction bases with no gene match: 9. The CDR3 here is CASSPAGSGGDTQYF. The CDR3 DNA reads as TGTGCCAGCAGCCCAGCCGGGAGCGGGGGAGATACGCAGTATTTT.

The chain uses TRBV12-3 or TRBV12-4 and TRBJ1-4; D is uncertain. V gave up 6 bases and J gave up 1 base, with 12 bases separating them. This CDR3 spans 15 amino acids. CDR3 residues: CASSPRYGTNEKLFF. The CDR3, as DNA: TGTGCCAGCAGCCCACGTTATGGAACTAATGAAAAACTGTTTTTT.

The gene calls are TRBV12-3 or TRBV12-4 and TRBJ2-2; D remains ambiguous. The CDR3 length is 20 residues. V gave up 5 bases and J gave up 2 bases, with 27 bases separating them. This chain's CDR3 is CASSAVLGRHIDNNTGELFF. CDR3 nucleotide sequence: TGTGCCAGCAGTGCTGTGTTAGGGCGGCACATAGATAATAACACCGGGGAGCTGTTTTTT.

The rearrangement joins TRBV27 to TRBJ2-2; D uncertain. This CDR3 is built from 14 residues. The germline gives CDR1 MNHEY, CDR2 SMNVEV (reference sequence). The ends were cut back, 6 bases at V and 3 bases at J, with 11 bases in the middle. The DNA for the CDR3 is TGTGCCAGCAGAAAAGGAGCTTACACCGGGGAGCTGTTTTTT. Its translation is CASRKGAYTGELFF.

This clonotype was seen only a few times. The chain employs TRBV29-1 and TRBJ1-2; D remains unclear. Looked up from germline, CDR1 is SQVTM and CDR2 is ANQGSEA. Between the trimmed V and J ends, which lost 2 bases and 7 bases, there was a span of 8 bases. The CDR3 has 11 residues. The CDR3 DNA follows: TGCAGCGTTGAACGGGCAGGTGGCTACACCTTC. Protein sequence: CSVERAGGYTF.

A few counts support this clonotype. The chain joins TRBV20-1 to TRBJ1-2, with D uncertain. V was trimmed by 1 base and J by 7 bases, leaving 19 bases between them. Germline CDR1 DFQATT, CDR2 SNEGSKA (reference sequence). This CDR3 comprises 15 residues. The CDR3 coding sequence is TGCAGTGCTAGAGGCTATAGACCCCAAACGGGTGGCTACACCTTC. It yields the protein CSARGYRPQTGGYTF.

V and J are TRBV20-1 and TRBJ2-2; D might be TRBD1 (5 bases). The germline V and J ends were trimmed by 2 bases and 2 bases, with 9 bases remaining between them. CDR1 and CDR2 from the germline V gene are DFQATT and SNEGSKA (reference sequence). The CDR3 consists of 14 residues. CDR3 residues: CSARFDRNTGELFF. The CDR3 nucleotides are TGCAGTGCTAGATTCGACAGAAACACCGGGGAGCTGTTTTTT.

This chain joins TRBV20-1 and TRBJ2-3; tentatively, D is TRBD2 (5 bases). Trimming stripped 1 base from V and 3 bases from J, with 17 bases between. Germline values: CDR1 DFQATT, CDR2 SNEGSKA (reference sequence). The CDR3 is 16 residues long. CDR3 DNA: TGCAGTGCTAGAGGGGGATTCCGGGGTTGGACAGATACGCAGTATTTT. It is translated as CSARGGFRGWTDTQYF.

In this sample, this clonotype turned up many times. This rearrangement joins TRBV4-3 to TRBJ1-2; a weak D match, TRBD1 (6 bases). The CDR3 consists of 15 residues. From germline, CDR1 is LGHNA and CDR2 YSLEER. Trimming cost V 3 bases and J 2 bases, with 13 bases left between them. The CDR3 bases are TGCGCCAGCAGCCATTCGGACAGATTCAACTATGGCTACACCTTC. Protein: CASSHSDRFNYGYTF.